This is a list of T cell receptor beta chains from one sample in a study of glioma-infiltrating T cells after dendritic cell vaccination. The assay was immunoSEQ multiplex PCR, and TCRdb's table has in-frame clones only and misses some. This sample has tens of thousands of clones, with more than 75% found just once. Sequencing used blood, obtained after dendritic cell vaccination. Every receptor here comes from a human donor with glioblastoma. The CDR3 runs from the conserved cysteine through the conserved F or W. The D gene is left open where the match is weak. Where a row states a size, it is once, few, many or the class of an expanded clone; other rows omit it.

J: TRBJ2-5
size: -
V: TRBV5-1
D: TRBD2
CDR3: CASSFTYSGDHQETQYF
DNA: TGCGCCAGCAGCTTCACATATAGCGGGGACCACCAAGAGACCCAGTACTTC

J: TRBJ1-4
size: -
V: TRBV28
D: -
CDR3: CASSPPPRYLREKLFF
DNA: TGTGCCAGCAGTCCTCCCCCCCGGTACCTCCGTGAAAAACTGTTTTTT

J: TRBJ2-1
size: once
V: TRBV7-2
D: -
CDR3: CASSSPGTRNNEQFF
DNA: TGTGCCAGCAGCTCGCCCGGGACACGTAACAATGAGCAGTTCTTC

J: TRBJ2-7
size: -
V: TRBV28
D: TRBD2
CDR3: CASSRPLSGGAGFEYF
DNA: TGTGCCAGCAGCCGCCCCCTGAGCGGGGGCGCCGGTTTTGAGTACTTC

J: TRBJ2-7
size: once
V: TRBV29-1
D: -
CDR3: CSVGTGYGEQYF
DNA: TGCAGCGTTGGTACAGGGTATGGCGAGCAGTACTTC

J: TRBJ1-5
size: -
V: TRBV27
D: -
CDR3: CASSSSGSNQPQHF
DNA: TGTGCCAGCAGTTCATCGGGCAGCAATCAGCCCCAGCATTTT

J: TRBJ1-5
size: -
V: TRBV28
D: TRBD1
CDR3: CASSSDRTGGRQPQHF
DNA: TGTGCCAGCAGTTCCGACCGGACAGGGGGTCGTCAGCCCCAGCATTTT

J: TRBJ1-1
size: -
V: TRBV5-6
D: -
CDR3: CASSLAREAFF
DNA: TGTGCCAGCAGCTTGGCCAGGGAAGCTTTCTTT

J: TRBJ2-7
size: -
V: TRBV6-5
D: TRBD1
CDR3: CASSYLTGDYEQYF
DNA: TGTGCCAGCAGTTACTTAACAGGGGACTACGAGCAGTACTTC

J: TRBJ2-7
size: -
V: TRBV28
D: -
CDR3: CASSSRYPPSYEQYF
DNA: TGTGCCAGCAGCTCCAGGTACCCCCCCTCCTACGAGCAGTACTTC

J: TRBJ2-2
size: -
V: TRBV7-2
D: TRBD2
CDR3: CASSAMTSGGLTGELFF
DNA: TGTGCCAGCAGCGCGATGACTAGCGGGGGACTTACCGGGGAGCTGTTTTTT

J: TRBJ2-3
size: -
V: TRBV4-2
D: -
CDR3: CASSQDPPPRGTDTQYF
DNA: TGTGCCAGCAGCCAAGATCCCCCCCCTAGGGGGACAGATACGCAGTATTTT

J: TRBJ2-1
size: -
V: TRBV5-5
D: TRBD2
CDR3: CASSAVVGGGSYNEQFF
DNA: TGTGCCAGCAGCGCCGTTGTGGGCGGGGGATCCTACAATGAGCAGTTCTTC

J: TRBJ1-3
size: -
V: TRBV2
D: -
CDR3: CASSQANSGNTIYF
DNA: TGTGCCAGCAGTCAAGCCAACTCTGGAAACACCATATATTTT

J: TRBJ2-7
size: -
V: TRBV28
D: TRBD1
CDR3: CASTRLQGLTYEQYF
DNA: TGTGCCAGCACCCGCCTACAGGGGCTTACCTACGAGCAGTACTTC

J: TRBJ2-5
size: -
V: TRBV7-7
D: TRBD2
CDR3: CASSLGLAGGETQYF
DNA: TGTGCTAGCAGCTTAGGACTAGCGGGGGGAGAGACCCAGTACTTC

J: TRBJ2-7
size: -
V: TRBV5-1
D: TRBD1
CDR3: CASSTGQSLLVDEQYF
DNA: TGCGCCAGCAGCACGGGACAGTCGCTCTTGGTCGACGAGCAGTACTTC